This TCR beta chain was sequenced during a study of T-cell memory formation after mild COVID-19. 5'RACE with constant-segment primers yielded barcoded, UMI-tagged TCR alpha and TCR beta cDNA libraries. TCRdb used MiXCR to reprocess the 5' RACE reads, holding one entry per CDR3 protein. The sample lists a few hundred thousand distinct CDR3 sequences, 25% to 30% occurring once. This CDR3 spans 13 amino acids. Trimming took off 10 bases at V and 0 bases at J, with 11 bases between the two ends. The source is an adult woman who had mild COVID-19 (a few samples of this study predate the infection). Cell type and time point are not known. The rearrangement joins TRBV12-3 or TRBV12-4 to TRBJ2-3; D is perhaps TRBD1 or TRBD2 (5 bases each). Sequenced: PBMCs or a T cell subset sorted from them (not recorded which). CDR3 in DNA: TGTGCCACCTACCGGGACAGCACAGATACGCAGTATTTT. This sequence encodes CATYRDSTDTQYF.